Sequencing of this T cell receptor beta chain was carried out in a study of T cell therapy after organ transplantation. Study as a whole: Short-term post-therapy samples: blood collected 4 to 8 weeks after completing therapy.

Some clones are missing from TCRdb's copy, which holds only in-frame ones; the method was immunoSEQ multiplex PCR. The table includes 20,000 or so clones, around 82% detected once. Germline lookup yields CDR1 SGHTA and CDR2 FQGTGA. The CDR3 has 11 amino acids, counting both end residues. With regard to this clone: Antigen specificity is unknown. Likely a read error: the CDR3 ends without its conserved phenylalanine or tryptophan. The limits of the CDR3 on the DNA are not certain, so only TCRdb's listed CDR3 is given.

Time point: 4-8 weeks after completion of therapy. The specimen comprised CD8+ T cells from blood, sampled after autologous CMV-specific T cell therapy. The source of this sequence is a human patient who had received a solid organ transplant and had CMV disease. Part of the T cell pool may stem from the graft donor. This chain connects TRBV7-3 to TRBJ2-3; the table's D call of TRBD2 was not tested on the DNA. This chain's CDR3 is CASSLQRELCV.